This TCR beta chain was documented in a study of T cell responses to AZD1222 COVID-19 vaccine. Findings and limits, study-wide: Repertoires were collected only later (after the peak T cell response had occurred). Spike-specific TCRs gained breadth and depth after people received two AZD1222 doses. White British people made up most donors, females outnumbered males, and clonal diversity was possibly underestimated.

In the case of this clone: The target antigen is unknown.

Pooling of second doses given at about 4 or about 12 weeks was done. Clones were sequenced by immunoSEQ multiplex PCR, and TCRdb holds only the in-frame ones, with some missing. The table records some 140,000 clones, 91% of them present only once. Germline V gene lookup returns CDR1 MNHEY and CDR2 SMNVEV (reference sequence). V gave up 2 bases and J gave up 13 bases, with 17 bases separating them. This CDR3 has 14 amino acids. The receptor was derived from an adult who received the AZD1222 COVID-19 vaccine. The chain couples TRBV27 to TRBJ1-4; no clear D gene. Sequencing used peripheral blood, obtained 28 days after the second AZD1222 dose. The CDR3 region has the DNA TGTGCCAGCAGTTTAGACCCCTGGCGTGATCGACTGTTTTTT. Its protein product is CASSLDPWRDRLFF.